These T cell receptor beta chains were read from a single sample in a study of cytomegalovirus exposure and HLA in healthy donors. Sequencing was performed with immunoSEQ multiplex PCR; in TCRdb, only in-frame clones are kept and a portion is missing. The repertoire has more than 110,000 clones, about 85% of them found once; the top ten carry around 3%. Source material: PBMCs. The source of these receptors is a female donor in good health and CMV-seronegative. The CDR3 runs from the conserved cysteine through the conserved F or W. A D gene is named only where the DNA matches it firmly. Not all rows give a size; the values are once, few, many and, for expanded clones, a class.

j_gene	v_gene	abundance	d_gene	CDR3nt	CDR3aa
TRBJ1-1	TRBV11-2	NA	NA	TGTGCCAGCAGCTTATGGGGAGGCCCCTATGAATTGAACACTGAAGCTTTCTTT	CASSLWGGPYELNTEAFF
TRBJ2-1	TRBV5-1	NA	NA	TGCGCCAGCGGGTGGTCACAGCCCCATGACAATGAGCAGTTCTTC	CASGWSQPHDNEQFF
TRBJ2-7	TRBV27	NA	NA	TGTGCCAGCAGTTTAGGGCGGGGGCTGTACGAGCAGTACTTC	CASSLGRGLYEQYF
TRBJ2-7	TRBV7-2	NA	NA	TGTGCCAGCAGCTTATGGGGGGAGGCAGAGTACGAGCAGTACTTC	CASSLWGEAEYEQYF
TRBJ2-1	TRBV20-1	NA	NA	TGCAGTGCTAGACAGCGACATGAGCAGTTCTTC	CSARQRHEQFF
TRBJ1-1	TRBV7-6	NA	NA	TGTGCCAGCAGCTTAGTAGCGAACACTGAAGCTTTCTTT	CASSLVANTEAFF
TRBJ2-7	TRBV1	NA	NA	TGCACCAGCAGCCAAGTCACAGCCCGTTTGTCATCCTACGAGCAGTACTTC	CTSSQVTARLSSYEQYF
TRBJ2-2	TRBV4-2	once	NA	TGTGCCAGCAGCCTTCGGGGGACCGGGGAGCTGTTTTTT	CASSLRGTGELFF
TRBJ2-7	TRBV7-9	many	NA	TGTGCCAGCAGCCCGACTAGCTCCTACGAGCAGTACTTC	CASSPTSSYEQYF
TRBJ1-5	TRBV27	NA	TRBD1	TGTGCCAGCAGTTTATTAGGGGGCGCGGATCAAGCCCAGCATTTT	CASSLLGGADQAQHF
TRBJ1-5	TRBV5-5	NA	NA	TGTGCCAGCAGCTCCGCACCGGGCCCCCTAGGGGATCAGCCCCAGCATTTT	CASSSAPGPLGDQPQHF
TRBJ2-7	TRBV28	NA	NA	TGTGCCAGCAGTTTAGGGGCCCCCTACGAGCAGTACTTC	CASSLGAPYEQYF
TRBJ2-7	TRBV28	NA	NA	TGTGCCAGCGGAGGTGGCAAACCCCCCTACGAGCAGTACTTC	CASGGGKPPYEQYF
TRBJ1-5	TRBV15	NA	TRBD1	TGTGCCACCAGCAGAGTTGGGACAGGGCCCGATGGGCAGCCCCAGCATTTT	CATSRVGTGPDGQPQHF
TRBJ1-3	TRBV5-4	few	TRBD1	TGTGCCAGCAGCTCACGACAGGGTGGGTCTGGAAACACCATATATTTT	CASSSRQGGSGNTIYF
TRBJ1-1	TRBV11-2	NA	TRBD1	TGTGCCAGCAGGAAACAGGGGGCAGTAGGGTACACTGAAGCTTTCTTT	CASRKQGAVGYTEAFF
TRBJ1-5	TRBV2	NA	NA	TGTGCCAGCAGGAGGGCCTTTAGCAATCAGCCCCAGCATTTT	CASRRAFSNQPQHF
TRBJ2-7	TRBV4-3	few	NA	TGCGCCAGCAGCCAAGGTTTCCAGTCGAAATCGACGGGGGCCTACGAGCAGTACTTC	CASSQGFQSKSTGAYEQYF
TRBJ2-5	TRBV5-4	NA	NA	TGTGCCAGCAGCTTGGTGGGGGCCGGGGAGACCCAGTACTTC	CASSLVGAGETQYF
TRBJ2-5	TRBV23-1	NA	TRBD1	TGCGCCAGCAGTCATGCCGACAGGGGTTACCAAGAGACCCAGTACTTC	CASSHADRGYQETQYF
TRBJ2-1	TRBV6-1	NA	NA	TGTGCCAGCAGTGAAGCTTACAGCGGAGACTACAATGAGCAGTTCTTC	CASSEAYSGDYNEQFF
TRBJ1-5	TRBV18	few	NA	TGTGCCAGCTCACCAGCGAGACAACTTAGCAATCAGCCCCAGCATTTT	CASSPARQLSNQPQHF
TRBJ1-1	TRBV30	NA	NA	TGTGCCTGGAGTTGGGGAGGGGGGAACACTGAAGCTTTCTTT	CAWSWGGGNTEAFF
TRBJ2-7	TRBV5-4	NA	TRBD1	TGTGCCAGCAGCTTCCCGGGACAGGTTTCCTACGAGCAGTACTTC	CASSFPGQVSYEQYF
TRBJ1-1	TRBV29-1	NA	TRBD1	TGCAGCGTTGTAAGGGGGCTTGTAAGAGAAGCTTTCTTT	CSVVRGLVREAFF
TRBJ1-1	TRBV9	NA	TRBD1	TGTGCCAGCAGAGCCGGGACAGGGGTGGGAAACACTGAAGCTTTCTTT	CASRAGTGVGNTEAFF
TRBJ2-7	TRBV29-1	once	NA	TGCAGCGTTGAAGAGACAGGCCCTGTAGGCTACGAGCAGTACTTC	CSVEETGPVGYEQYF
TRBJ1-1	TRBV19	NA	NA	TGTGCCAGTAGTACGGGAGGGAACACTGAAGCTTTCTTT	CASSTGGNTEAFF
TRBJ2-7	TRBV28	NA	TRBD1	TGTGCCAGCAGGCTGACAGGGCTGGACGAGCAGTACTTC	CASRLTGLDEQYF
TRBJ1-4	TRBV30	NA	NA	TGTGCCTGGACCGTTTCCCCCGGCAGGGGCCGAAGGGATGAAAAACTGTTTTTT	CAWTVSPGRGRRDEKLFF
TRBJ1-6	TRBV4-3	NA	TRBD1	TGCGCCAGCAGCGGACAGGGACGTTCACCCCTCCACTTT	CASSGQGRSPLHF
TRBJ1-6	TRBV28	few	TRBD1	TGTGCCAGCGGCACCTACCCCGGGACAGGGCATTCACCCCTCCACTTT	CASGTYPGTGHSPLHF
TRBJ1-5	TRBV7-2	NA	NA	TGTGCCAGCAGCCTACTCGGGGATCAGCCCCAGCATTTT	CASSLLGDQPQHF
TRBJ2-4	TRBV10-1	NA	NA	TGCGCCAGCCCCCATGAGGGCAGACTCTTC	CASPHEGRLF
TRBJ1-4	TRBV7-6	NA	NA	TGTGCCAGCAGCACCAGGGGTAATGAAAAACTGTTTTTT	CASSTRGNEKLFF
TRBJ1-1	TRBV11-3	NA	NA	TGTGCCAGCAGCTTAGAGTCCGAGCTAACTGAAGCTTTCTTT	CASSLESELTEAFF
TRBJ2-7	TRBV19	NA	TRBD1	TGTGCCAGTAGTGCATCCGGGACAGGGGGTCGCGAGCAGTACTTC	CASSASGTGGREQYF
TRBJ1-2	TRBV18	NA	TRBD1	TGTGCCAGCTCTCCAGGGACAGCTACGAACTATGGCTACACCTTC	CASSPGTATNYGYTF
TRBJ2-7	TRBV27	NA	TRBD1	TGTGCCAGCGGGACAGGGCCCCTCGAGCAGTACTTC	CASGTGPLEQYF
TRBJ1-2	TRBV5-6	NA	NA	TGTGCCAGCAGCTTAGCAAGGGGTGCCTTCCGCGGCTACACCTTC	CASSLARGAFRGYTF
TRBJ2-2	TRBV2	NA	NA	TGTGCCAGCACGAGGTTTGACACCGGGGAGCTGTTTTTT	CASTRFDTGELFF
TRBJ2-7	TRBV2	NA	TRBD1	TGTGCCAGTTCAAGGACAGGGGACGGGGAGCAGTACTTC	CASSRTGDGEQYF
TRBJ2-1	TRBV10-1	NA	TRBD2	TGCGCCAGCAGTGGTCGACTAGCGGGAACTGAGCAGTTCTTC	CASSGRLAGTEQFF
TRBJ1-2	TRBV7-9	NA	NA	TGTGCCAGCAGCTTAGTTCCGGCGGACTATGGCTACACCTTC	CASSLVPADYGYTF
TRBJ2-5	TRBV7-2	NA	TRBD2	TGTGCCAGCAGCCCCGAAGGGACTAGCCTGAAGACCCAGTACTTC	CASSPEGTSLKTQYF
TRBJ1-6	TRBV9	NA	NA	TGTGCCAGCAGCGCCCAGTATAATTCACCCCTCCACTTT	CASSAQYNSPLHF
TRBJ1-2	TRBV5-1	few	TRBD1	TGCGCCAGCAGCTTGGTGAGGACAGGGGGCTACACCTTC	CASSLVRTGGYTF
TRBJ2-5	TRBV4-3	NA	TRBD2	TGCGCCAGCAGCCTTGGGACTAGCGGGGGAGGAATGGAGACCCAGTACTTC	CASSLGTSGGGMETQYF
TRBJ2-6	TRBV5-1	once	NA	TGCGCCAGCACCTCCGTTCAGGGGTCGGGGGCCAACGTCCTGACTTTC	CASTSVQGSGANVLTF
TRBJ2-1	TRBV4-1	once	NA	TGCGCCAGCAGCCAAGCGCAGATACCCTCCTACAATGAGCAGTTCTTC	CASSQAQIPSYNEQFF